The 17 T cell receptor beta chains below come from one sample, sequenced in a study of control samples from healthy donors and cancer patients. Clones were sequenced by immunoSEQ multiplex PCR, and TCRdb holds only the in-frame ones, with some missing. The sample has fewer than 200,000 clones; just over 85% are singletons. The sequencing input was blood. These receptors were collected from a woman aged 25-40 years in good health.

The chain combines TRBV5-1 with TRBJ1-1, with no clear D. Germline loops: CDR1 SGHRS, CDR2 YFSETQ. The CDR3 contains 12 residues. Trimming pared 0 bases from V and 8 bases from J, leaving 8 bases between. The CDR3: CASSLERGEAFF. Written as DNA, the CDR3 is TGCGCCAGCAGCTTGGAGCGTGGGGAAGCTTTCTTT.

The CDR3 protein is CASSSTEPRPQHF. The CDR3 DNA reads as TGTGCCAGCAGTTCCACAGAACCGCGGCCCCAGCATTTT. The rearrangement joins TRBV12-3 or TRBV12-4 to TRBJ1-5; D gene uncertain. The CDR3 runs 13 residues. Trimming shortened V by 4 bases and J by 9 bases, and 13 bases separated the two germline ends.

The chain links TRBV5-1 to TRBJ2-1, with 8 bases lining up with TRBD2. CDR3 size: 16 residues. Germline V CDR1 and CDR2: SGHRS, YFSETQ. Unmatched junction bases numbered 10, after V lost 4 bases and J lost 4 bases. The CDR3 nucleotides are TGCGCCAGCAGCCAAATGACGGGGGGGAAATACAATGAGCAGTTCTTC. Its protein product is CASSQMTGGKYNEQFF. Drawing the rest from reference TRBV5-1 and TRBJ2-1, the complete variable domain is KAGVTQTPRYLIKTRGQQVTLSCSPISGHRSVSWYQQTPGQGLQFLFEYFSETQRNKGNFPGRFSGRQFSNSRSEMNVSTLELGDSALYLCASSQMTGGKYNEQFFGPGTRLTVL.

The chain couples TRBV28 to TRBJ2-4, with 9 bases identical to TRBD1. The germline V gene has CDR1 MDHEN and CDR2 SYDVKM. The V segment lost 3 bases and the J segment 2 bases; nucleotides outside the gene matches: 5. CDR3 length equals 16 residues. CDR3 DNA: TGTGCCAGCAGTTTCTCCGGGACAGGGACCAAAAACATTCAGTACTTC. This translates into CASSFSGTGTKNIQYF. Full variable domain (missing parts from reference TRBV28 and TRBJ2-4): DVKVTQSSRYLVKRTGEKVFLECVQDMDHENMFWYRQDPGLGLRLIYFSYDVKMKEKGDIPEGYSVSREKKERFSLILESASTNQTSMYLCASSFSGTGTKNIQYFGAGTRLSVL.

The chain combines TRBV6-1 with TRBJ2-1; D remains unclear. Trimming shortened V by 3 bases and J by 1 base, and 22 bases separated the two germline ends. The germline V gene has CDR1 MNHNS and CDR2 SASEGT. The CDR3 sequence is 19 residues long. The chain's CDR3 is CASSEDMGSNTPSYNEQFF. In nucleotides, the CDR3 is TGTGCCAGCAGTGAGGATATGGGCAGCAATACTCCTTCCTACAATGAGCAGTTCTTC.

The DNA for the CDR3 is TGTGCCACCAGCAGACCATGGGGCGAGAACCCGAACACCGGGGAGCTGTTTTTT. Translating gives CATSRPWGENPNTGELFF. The chain is built from TRBV15 and TRBJ2-2, with D tentatively TRBD1 (5 bases). CDR3 size: 18 residues. The germline CDR1 and CDR2 sequences are LNHNV and YYDKDF (reference sequence). V lost 2 bases to trimming and J lost 0 bases, with 16 bases between them.

The J gene is TRBJ2-7, the V gene TRBV28, with 10 bases fitting TRBD1. Germline CDR1 reads MDHEN; CDR2 reads SYDVKM. V was pared by 7 bases and J by 4 bases, with 7 bases of the junction left unmatched. This CDR3 is 14 amino acids long. The CDR3 here is CASNSPGQGYEQYF. Written as DNA, the CDR3 is TGTGCCAGCAATTCTCCGGGACAGGGGTACGAGCAGTACTTC. Full variable domain (rest looked up from reference TRBV28 and TRBJ2-7): DVKVTQSSRYLVKRTGEKVFLECVQDMDHENMFWYRQDPGLGLRLIYFSYDVKMKEKGDIPEGYSVSREKKERFSLILESASTNQTSMYLCASNSPGQGYEQYFGPGTRLTVT.

The rearrangement uses TRBV9 and TRBJ2-1, with TRBD1 identical over 10 bases. V dropped 4 bases and J dropped 9; count of bases not matched to a gene: 7. CDR1 is SGDLS and CDR2 is YYNGEE in the germline V gene. The CDR3 loop spans 14 amino acids. CDR3 region: CASSPTDRGREQFF. The CDR3, as DNA: TGTGCCAGCAGCCCGACCGACAGGGGGCGTGAGCAGTTCTTC.

The genes are TRBV4-1 and TRBJ2-5; 8 bases fit TRBD2. The ends lost 1 base at V and 5 bases at J; junction bases unmatched: 9. Germline CDR1 is MGHRA and CDR2 is YSYEKL. This CDR3 spans 16 amino acids. CDR3 amino acids: CASSQGFGGAGETQYF. The CDR3 region has the DNA TGCGCCAGCAGCCAAGGTTTCGGGGGGGCCGGGGAGACCCAGTACTTC.

The rearrangement links TRBV7-9 to TRBJ2-1; 7 positions agree with TRBD2. The CDR3 runs to 15 residues. Germline V gives CDR1 SEHNR, CDR2 FQNEAQ (reference sequence). Losses at the gene ends were 5 bases for V and 0 bases for J; bases not matched to a gene: 4. CDR3 DNA: TGTGCCAGCAGCCCCTCTAGCGGCTCCTACAATGAGCAGTTCTTC. Translation: CASSPSSGSYNEQFF.

The V gene is TRBV6-1, the J gene TRBJ2-3; D call uncertain. This CDR3 has 15 residues. Germline-derived CDR1 and CDR2 are MNHNS and SASEGT. CDR3 sequence: CAVQQTPLGTDTQYF. CDR3 DNA sequence: TGTGCGGTTCAACAGACACCACTTGGAACAGATACGCAGTATTTT.

Concerning this clone itself: Within the sample, other DNA sequences also encode this same CDR3. V is TRBV9 and J is TRBJ1-1, with a weak D call TRBD1 (5 bases). Germline loops: CDR1 SGDLS, CDR2 YYNGEE. Trimming took 0 bases from V and 3 from J, leaving 6 bases between them. This CDR3 comprises 13 residues. The CDR3 is CASSVGGDTEAFF. Here the CDR3 DNA reads TGTGCCAGCAGCGTAGGAGGGGACACTGAAGCTTTCTTT.

J is TRBJ1-1 and V is TRBV18; 7 nucleotides line up with TRBD1. The CDR3 is made up of 16 amino acids. Germline CDR1 and CDR2: KGHSH and LQKENI. The trim removed 8 bases at V and 0 bases at J, leaving 12 bases unmatched. CDR3 sequence (DNA): TGTGCCAGCGGGAAGGGGGACAGCACCATGAACACTGAAGCTTTCTTT. Protein: CASGKGDSTMNTEAFF.

The chain recombines TRBV3-1 (or the pseudogene TRBV3-2) with TRBJ1-1; D call uncertain. Germline CDR1 and CDR2: LGHDT and YNNKEL (reference sequence). This CDR3 has 13 residues. V was shortened by 3 bases and J by 5 bases, with 10 bases between the two germline ends. The CDR3 nucleotides are TGTGCCAGCAGCCAGTCTCCCGGGACTGAAGCTTTCTTT. Protein: CASSQSPGTEAFF.

The rearrangement uses TRBV9 and TRBJ2-3, with D maybe TRBD2 (6 bases). Germline values: CDR1 SGDLS, CDR2 YYNGEE. Deletions cut 4 bases from V and 3 bases from J, with 9 bases between. The CDR3 length is 13 residues. The CDR3 sequence is CASSKAGTDTQYF. CDR3 bases: TGTGCCAGCAGCAAGGCGGGGACAGATACGCAGTATTTT.

The chain uses TRBV24-1 and TRBJ1-1, with D possibly being TRBD1 (5 bases). Trimming stripped 7 bases from V and 3 bases from J, with 17 bases between. The CDR3 contains 15 residues. Germline loops: CDR1 KGHDR, CDR2 SFDVKD. The CDR3 loop reads CATRKSGTVDTEAFF. CDR3 coding DNA: TGTGCCACCAGAAAATCAGGGACCGTGGACACTGAAGCTTTCTTT.

In this sample, this clone turned up once. The J gene is TRBJ2-1, the V gene TRBV5-1; 15 nucleotides line up with TRBD2. The V gene's germline CDR1 is SGHRS and CDR2 YFSETQ. This CDR3 comprises 16 residues. The junction had 7 bases not matched to a gene; V was cut back by 3 bases and J by 9 bases. The CDR3 loop is CASSSNPGLAGGEQFF. DNA of the CDR3: TGCGCCAGCAGCTCGAACCCGGGACTAGCGGGAGGTGAGCAGTTCTTC.